Below, 2 T cell receptor beta chains from the same sample are listed, as sequenced in a study of cytomegalovirus exposure and HLA in healthy donors. The PCR had 60 Vbeta and 13 Jbeta primers. TCRdb's table, derived via immunoSEQ multiplex PCR, lists solely in-frame clones and lacks some. The repertoire holds about 140,000 clones, with about four fifths as singletons. The sequencing sample was made of PBMCs. The receptors stem from a female donor in good health and CMV-seronegative.

Of note for this clone: This same CDR3 is encoded by further DNA sequences in the sample. J is TRBJ2-3 and V is TRBV5-1, with no clear D. The CDR3 has 13 residues. CDR1 and CDR2 from the germline V gene are SGHRS and YFSETQ. Trimming pared 0 bases from V and 3 bases from J, leaving 5 bases between. CDR3: CASSLGRTDTQYF. The CDR3 bases are TGCGCCAGCAGCTTGGGGAGAACAGATACGCAGTATTTT.

The rearrangement joins TRBV7-8 to TRBJ1-5, with 9 bases aligning to TRBD1. Germline values: CDR1 SGHVS, CDR2 FQNEAQ. Germline trimming cut 3 bases from V and 7 bases from J; bases unmatched to any gene: 4. The CDR3 contains 14 residues. CDR3 DNA: TGTGCCAGCAGCTTGGACAGGGGTAACCAGCCCCAGCATTTT. Its translation: CASSLDRGNQPQHF.